These T cell receptor beta chains were read from a single sample in a study of technical replicates of blood from a handful of donors. Measured with immunoSEQ multiplex PCR; TCRdb has only the in-frame clones, and not every one. The table records approximately 69,000 clones, over 75% of them present only once. The sequenced sample was PBMCs. These TCRs come from a human donor in good health. Some clones in this sample may be carry-over from other donors' samples. CDR3s include the opening cysteine and the closing phenylalanine or tryptophan. The order of the fields is V gene, D gene, J gene, clone size, CDR3 protein, CDR3 DNA. The D gene is left open where the match is weak. Size is omitted from some rows. Given values are once, few, many or a class for expanded clones.

V: TRBV6-5; D: .; J: TRBJ1-3; size: .; CDR3: CATKRTPRGGNTIYF; DNA: TGTGCCACCAAAAGGACGCCCCGGGGAGGAAACACCATATATTTT
V: TRBV5-5; D: .; J: TRBJ2-7; size: .; CDR3: CASSLQGGETYEQYF; DNA: TGTGCCAGCAGCTTACAGGGGGGGGAAACCTACGAGCAGTACTTC
V: TRBV12-5; D: TRBD2; J: TRBJ2-1; size: .; CDR3: CASGPGTSGGADEQFF; DNA: TGTGCTAGTGGCCCAGGGACTAGCGGGGGGGCCGATGAGCAGTTCTTC
V: TRBV7-2; D: TRBD1; J: TRBJ1-5; size: .; CDR3: CASSLSGTGYNQPQHF; DNA: TGTGCCAGCAGCTTATCCGGGACAGGCTACAATCAGCCCCAGCATTTT
V: TRBV7-9; D: TRBD1; J: TRBJ2-2; size: .; CDR3: CASSSNRGLNSGELFF; DNA: TGTGCCAGCAGCTCTAACAGGGGGCTAAACTCCGGGGAGCTGTTTTTT
V: TRBV6-5; D: .; J: TRBJ2-2; size: .; CDR3: CASSLKGVGELFF; DNA: TGTGCCAGCAGTTTGAAGGGGGTCGGGGAGCTGTTTTTT
V: TRBV7-9; D: .; J: TRBJ2-3; size: .; CDR3: CASSSPRDTQYF; DNA: TGTGCCAGCAGCTCCCCGAGGGATACGCAGTATTTT
V: TRBV18; D: TRBD1; J: TRBJ1-2; size: .; CDR3: CASSPSQGAFGYGYTF; DNA: TGTGCCAGCTCACCAAGCCAGGGGGCTTTCGGGTATGGCTACACCTTC
V: TRBV18; D: .; J: TRBJ2-3; size: .; CDR3: CASSPPQGKGTDTQYF; DNA: TGTGCCAGCTCACCACCCCAGGGGAAAGGGACAGATACGCAGTATTTT
V: TRBV6-5; D: TRBD1; J: TRBJ1-2; size: .; CDR3: CASSDRVYGYTF; DNA: TGTGCCAGCAGTGACAGGGTCTATGGCTACACCTTC
V: TRBV5-1; D: .; J: TRBJ1-2; size: .; CDR3: CASSLGRPYGYTF; DNA: TGCGCCAGCAGCTTGGGCAGGCCCTATGGCTACACCTTC
V: TRBV30; D: .; J: TRBJ1-1; size: few; CDR3: CAWSVTPQNTEAFF; DNA: TGTGCCTGGAGTGTAACACCACAGAACACTGAAGCTTTCTTT
V: TRBV29-1; D: TRBD2; J: TRBJ2-7; size: .; CDR3: CSVTAGGYEQYF; DNA: TGCAGCGTTACAGCGGGGGGCTACGAGCAGTACTTC
V: TRBV4-1; D: TRBD1; J: TRBJ2-6; size: .; CDR3: CASSQVFQGGSAGANVLTF; DNA: TGCGCCAGCAGCCAAGTCTTTCAAGGGGGCTCGGCTGGGGCCAACGTCCTGACTTTC
V: TRBV5-4; D: TRBD2; J: TRBJ2-4; size: .; CDR3: CASSLVSSGRALIHF; DNA: TGTGCCAGCAGCTTGGTATCTAGCGGGAGGGCCCTCATACACTTC
V: TRBV6-6; D: TRBD1; J: TRBJ1-2; size: .; CDR3: CASDFGQGLGYTF; DNA: TGTGCCAGCGATTTCGGACAGGGACTTGGCTACACCTTC
V: TRBV4-2; D: .; J: TRBJ2-3; size: .; CDR3: CASGGRNLDTDTQYF; DNA: TGTGCCAGCGGGGGCCGCAACCTTGACACAGATACGCAGTATTTT
V: TRBV5-1; D: .; J: TRBJ1-4; size: .; CDR3: CASSLNTLSSEKLFF; DNA: TGCGCCAGCAGCTTGAACACCCTGTCAAGTGAAAAACTGTTTTTT
V: TRBV5-1; D: TRBD2; J: TRBJ2-5; size: .; CDR3: CASSLRGGQETQYF; DNA: TGCGCCAGCAGCTTGCGGGGGGGCCAAGAGACCCAGTACTTC
V: TRBV5-1; D: TRBD1; J: TRBJ1-1; size: .; CDR3: CASSLTGGARGNTEAFF; DNA: TGCGCCAGCAGCCTGACAGGGGGCGCACGGGGGAACACTGAAGCTTTCTTT
V: TRBV6-6; D: .; J: TRBJ1-4; size: .; CDR3: CASSYTAKYEKLFF; DNA: TGTGCCAGCAGTTACACTGCTAAATATGAAAAACTGTTTTTT
V: TRBV5-1; D: TRBD2; J: TRBJ2-3; size: .; CDR3: CASQGLAGTDTQYF; DNA: TGCGCCAGCCAGGGACTAGCGGGCACAGATACGCAGTATTTT
V: TRBV4-3; D: .; J: TRBJ2-1; size: .; CDR3: CASSQEGLENEQFF; DNA: TGCGCCAGCAGCCAAGAGGGTTTGGAGAATGAGCAGTTCTTC
V: TRBV23-1; D: TRBD2; J: TRBJ2-7; size: .; CDR3: CASGSKRGESYEQYF; DNA: TGCGCCAGCGGATCTAAGCGGGGGGAGTCCTACGAGCAGTACTTC
V: TRBV21-1; D: .; J: TRBJ2-1; size: .; CDR3: CASSNLRDRGTNEQFF; DNA: TGTGCCAGCAGCAATTTGAGGGACAGGGGTACGAATGAGCAGTTCTTC
V: TRBV5-4; D: TRBD2; J: TRBJ2-3; size: .; CDR3: CASSWGLGDTDTQYF; DNA: TGTGCCAGCAGCTGGGGACTAGGGGACACAGATACGCAGTATTTT
V: TRBV6-6; D: .; J: TRBJ2-2; size: .; CDR3: CASSTAQGGNTGELFF; DNA: TGTGCCAGCAGTACTGCTCAGGGGGGGAACACCGGGGAGCTGTTTTTT
V: TRBV6-1; D: TRBD2; J: TRBJ2-7; size: .; CDR3: CASSEFRASGAYEQYF; DNA: TGTGCCAGCAGTGAATTCAGGGCTAGCGGAGCTTACGAGCAGTACTTC
V: TRBV7-9; D: TRBD2; J: TRBJ2-5; size: .; CDR3: CASSLDRSGREETQYF; DNA: TGTGCCAGCAGCTTAGATCGGTCCGGGAGGGAAGAGACCCAGTACTTC
V: TRBV4-3; D: .; J: TRBJ2-3; size: .; CDR3: CASSPKRERSTDTQYF; DNA: TGCGCCAGCAGCCCGAAGAGAGAGCGGAGCACAGATACGCAGTATTTT
V: TRBV30; D: .; J: TRBJ1-5; size: .; CDR3: CAWSPDSNQPQHF; DNA: TGTGCCTGGAGTCCAGATAGCAATCAGCCCCAGCATTTT
V: TRBV5-4; D: .; J: TRBJ2-3; size: once; CDR3: CASSPLISEDTQYF; DNA: TGTGCCAGCAGCCCGTTGATCAGCGAGGATACGCAGTATTTT
V: TRBV19; D: .; J: TRBJ2-4; size: .; CDR3: CASSIGQVNIQYF; DNA: TGTGCCAGTAGTATAGGGCAGGTAAACATTCAGTACTTC
V: TRBV4-1; D: .; J: TRBJ2-7; size: .; CDR3: CASSQDYGQSTGKYF; DNA: TGCGCCAGCAGCCAAGATTACGGACAGTCGACTGGGAAGTACTTC
V: TRBV7-2; D: .; J: TRBJ1-4; size: .; CDR3: CASSSRGSVGEKLFF; DNA: TGTGCCAGCAGCAGCAGGGGATCAGTAGGTGAAAAACTGTTTTTT
V: TRBV6-5; D: TRBD1; J: TRBJ2-7; size: .; CDR3: CASSYGTGVTYEQYF; DNA: TGTGCCAGCAGTTATGGGACAGGGGTAACCTACGAGCAGTACTTC
V: TRBV5-1; D: TRBD1; J: TRBJ2-2; size: .; CDR3: CASSNGQGNTGELFF; DNA: TGCGCCAGCAGCAACGGACAGGGAAACACCGGGGAGCTGTTTTTT
V: TRBV19; D: TRBD1; J: TRBJ1-2; size: .; CDR3: CASQYGSGGIYGYTF; DNA: TGTGCCAGTCAGTATGGGTCAGGGGGCATCTATGGCTACACCTTC
V: TRBV27; D: .; J: TRBJ1-3; size: .; CDR3: CASSFDSSGNTIYF; DNA: TGTGCCAGCAGTTTTGACAGCTCTGGAAACACCATATATTTT
V: TRBV14; D: TRBD1; J: TRBJ1-1; size: .; CDR3: CASSPRDRGWRSLTEAFF; DNA: TGTGCCAGCAGTCCCCGGGACAGGGGGTGGAGGTCGCTGACTGAAGCTTTCTTT
V: TRBV9; D: TRBD1; J: TRBJ2-5; size: .; CDR3: CASSVGGGLQETQYF; DNA: TGTGCCAGCAGCGTAGGAGGGGGCTTACAAGAGACCCAGTACTTC
V: TRBV7-9; D: TRBD1; J: TRBJ2-7; size: .; CDR3: CASSYVGGPEQYF; DNA: TGTGCCAGCAGCTATGTAGGGGGCCCCGAGCAGTACTTC
V: TRBV2; D: TRBD1; J: TRBJ2-5; size: .; CDR3: CASSLQGGEETQYF; DNA: TGTGCCAGCAGCTTACAGGGGGGTGAGGAGACCCAGTACTTC
V: TRBV5-1; D: .; J: TRBJ2-7; size: few; CDR3: CASSFADLYEQYF; DNA: TGCGCCAGCAGCTTTGCAGATCTTTACGAGCAGTACTTC
V: TRBV30; D: .; J: TRBJ1-2; size: .; CDR3: CAWSVDMNYGYTF; DNA: TGTGCCTGGAGTGTAGACATGAACTATGGCTACACCTTC
V: TRBV28; D: .; J: TRBJ2-1; size: few; CDR3: CASPVGGNEQFF; DNA: TGTGCCAGCCCCGTGGGGGGCAATGAGCAGTTCTTC
V: TRBV29-1; D: TRBD1; J: TRBJ1-1; size: .; CDR3: CSYRQGMDTEAFF; DNA: TGCAGCTATAGACAGGGGATGGATACTGAAGCTTTCTTT
V: TRBV5-1; D: .; J: TRBJ2-7; size: .; CDR3: CASSLLQGYEQYF; DNA: TGCGCCAGCAGCTTATTACAGGGCTACGAGCAGTACTTC
V: TRBV18; D: .; J: TRBJ2-2; size: .; CDR3: CASSVAEGTGELFF; DNA: TGTGCCAGCTCGGTAGCGGAGGGCACCGGGGAGCTGTTTTTT
V: TRBV5-3; D: TRBD2; J: TRBJ2-1; size: .; CDR3: CARSLDSIRSGNSYNEQFF; DNA: TGTGCCAGAAGCTTGGATTCCATACGGAGCGGGAACTCCTACAATGAGCAGTTCTTC
V: TRBV7-3; D: TRBD2; J: TRBJ2-3; size: .; CDR3: CASSSVAGGVPDTQYF; DNA: TGTGCCAGCAGCTCGGTGGCGGGGGGCGTGCCAGATACGCAGTATTTT
V: TRBV6-6; D: .; J: TRBJ2-7; size: .; CDR3: CASNKGSGGYEQYF; DNA: TGTGCCAGTAACAAAGGTAGCGGAGGCTACGAGCAGTACTTC
V: TRBV5-4; D: .; J: TRBJ2-7; size: .; CDR3: CASSLSTGFYEQYF; DNA: TGTGCCAGCAGCTTGAGCACAGGATTCTACGAGCAGTACTTC
V: TRBV2; D: TRBD2; J: TRBJ2-1; size: few; CDR3: CASNIFGGNEQFF; DNA: TGTGCCAGCAATATATTCGGGGGGAATGAGCAGTTCTTC
V: TRBV5-1; D: TRBD1; J: TRBJ1-6; size: .; CDR3: CASSLVGTEISPLHF; DNA: TGCGCCAGCAGCTTGGTGGGGACAGAGATTTCACCCCTCCACTTT
V: TRBV4-3; D: TRBD1; J: TRBJ2-2; size: .; CDR3: CASSQYPGQGATGELFF; DNA: TGCGCCAGCAGCCAATATCCGGGACAGGGGGCAACCGGGGAGCTGTTTTTT
V: TRBV6-5; D: .; J: TRBJ2-7; size: .; CDR3: CASSSPGDNSYEQYF; DNA: TGTGCCAGCAGTTCACCAGGGGACAACTCCTACGAGCAGTACTTC
V: TRBV5-4; D: TRBD1; J: TRBJ1-3; size: once; CDR3: CASSQGQVSSGNTIYF; DNA: TGTGCCAGCAGCCAAGGACAGGTCAGCTCTGGAAACACCATATATTTT
V: TRBV10-3; D: .; J: TRBJ2-7; size: .; CDR3: CAISESGALGTRDEQYF; DNA: TGTGCCATCAGTGAGTCGGGGGCCCTCGGGACGAGGGACGAGCAGTACTTC